The rows below give T cell receptor beta chains drawn from one sample of a study of T-cell memory formation after mild COVID-19. One entry per CDR3 protein results from TCRdb running MiXCR on the 5' RACE reads. The data show more than 150,000 distinct CDR3 sequences, with approximately 10% seen just once and 3.5% to 4.5% held by the top ten. What was sequenced was PBMCs or a T cell subset sorted from them (not recorded which). The source of these receptors is a man between 18 and 35 years old who had mild COVID-19 (a few samples of this study predate the infection). Cell type and time point are not known. CDR3s include the opening cysteine and the closing phenylalanine or tryptophan. Fields, in order: J gene, V gene, CDR3 length, clone size, D gene, CDR3 protein, CDR3 DNA. The D gene is left open where the match is weak. Clone size, where shown, is once, few, many, or a class for clones that have expanded.

TRBJ2-5,TRBV5-1,14,few,TRBD1,CASSGDRVAETQYF,TGCGCCAGCAGCGGGGACAGGGTGGCGGAGACCCAGTACTTC
TRBJ2-3,TRBV20-1,17,few,NA,CSARDQLDKGTTDTQYF,TGCAGTGCTAGAGATCAGTTGGATAAGGGGACCACAGATACGCAGTATTTT
TRBJ2-5,TRBV7-3,14,NA,NA,CASSLRRGSETQYF,TGTGCCAGCAGCTTACGGCGGGGTTCCGAGACCCAGTACTTC
TRBJ2-3,TRBV6-2/TRBV6-3,16,once,NA,CASSPRPGPSTDTQYF,TGTGCCAGCAGTCCCAGGCCAGGGCCTAGCACAGATACGCAGTATTTT
TRBJ2-5,TRBV9,16,NA,TRBD2,CASSSRSGGAGETQYF,TGTGCCAGCAGCTCCCGTAGCGGGGGGGCCGGAGAGACCCAGTACTTC
TRBJ2-1,TRBV6-5,11,many,NA,CASRAGSAVFF,TGTGCCAGCAGAGCAGGGTCCGCGGTGTTCTTC
TRBJ1-2,TRBV7-2,14,many,NA,CASSFDRQGYGYTF,TGTGCCAGCAGCTTCGACAGGCAGGGCTATGGCTACACCTTC
TRBJ1-6,TRBV3-1,14,few,NA,CASSQAGNNSPLHF,TGTGCCAGCAGCCAAGCCGGGAATAATTCACCCCTCCACTTT
TRBJ2-3,TRBV15,13,few,NA,CATSRDRGDTQYF,TGTGCCACCAGCAGAGATCGAGGAGATACGCAGTATTTT
TRBJ2-1,TRBV12-3/TRBV12-4,12,many,NA,CASSSAPREQFF,TGTGCCAGCAGTTCAGCGCCCCGAGAGCAGTTCTTC
TRBJ2-1,TRBV7-3,13,few,NA,CASSLYGLDEQFF,TGTGCCAGCAGCTTATACGGCCTAGATGAGCAGTTCTTC
TRBJ1-2,TRBV7-2,13,NA,NA,CASSLPTAYGYTF,TGTGCCAGCAGCTTGCCGACAGCCTATGGCTACACCTTC
TRBJ1-6,TRBV20-1,15,NA,NA,CSAKRNGGYGSPLHF,TGCAGTGCTAAACGAAATGGGGGTTACGGGTCACCCCTCCACTTT
TRBJ2-1,TRBV4-1,16,NA,NA,CASGGSGADLNNEQFF,TGCGCCAGCGGGGGGTCGGGGGCAGACCTAAACAATGAGCAGTTCTTC
TRBJ2-1,TRBV7-2,12,once,TRBD1,CASNSLGTAQFF,TGTGCCAGCAACTCGCTAGGGACAGCGCAGTTCTTC
TRBJ1-2,TRBV10-3,12,NA,NA,CAVGPPNYGYTF,TGTGCCGTGGGGCCCCCTAACTATGGCTACACCTTC
TRBJ2-5,TRBV6-5,15,NA,NA,CASSPRLDVGETQYF,TGTGCCAGCAGCCCGAGACTAGACGTAGGGGAGACCCAGTACTTC
TRBJ2-3,TRBV5-1,15,NA,NA,CASSLLGRLADTQYF,TGCGCCAGCAGCCTTTTGGGGAGACTGGCAGATACGCAGTATTTT
TRBJ1-3,TRBV6-5,15,few,NA,CASSFNQGYRNTIYF,TGTGCCAGCAGTTTCAATCAGGGTTATCGAAACACCATATATTTT
TRBJ1-5,TRBV6-6,11,few,NA,CASSRSSYPHF,TGTGCCAGCAGTCGATCCTCGTATCCGCATTTT
TRBJ2-7,TRBV4-1,14,few,NA,CASSQPGGLPEQYF,TGCGCCAGCAGCCAACCCGGGGGACTTCCCGAGCAGTACTTC
TRBJ1-5,TRBV7-2,13,few,NA,CASSLGYNQPQHF,TGTGCCAGCAGCTTAGGGTACAATCAGCCCCAGCATTTT
TRBJ1-2,TRBV7-2,16,many,NA,CASSLSMGTLHYGYTF,TGTGCCAGCAGCTTAAGCATGGGGACTCTTCACTATGGCTACACCTTC
TRBJ2-5,TRBV4-3,13,NA,NA,CASSGDPRETQYF,TGCGCCAGCAGCGGGGACCCTCGGGAGACCCAGTACTTC
TRBJ2-5,TRBV5-1,16,many,TRBD2,CASSQKTSGSVETQYF,TGCGCCAGCAGCCAGAAGACTAGCGGGTCAGTCGAGACCCAGTACTTC